This T cell receptor beta chain was identified in a study of regulatory T cells in long-lasting Graves disease (dated by TCRdb to the early 2020s). At the level of the whole study: In the newly diagnosed Graves' disease group, patients had been taking antithyroid drugs for less than 3 months. This study used TCR sequencing and RNA sequencing of peripheral blood to compare persistent Graves' disease patients against newly diagnosed Graves' disease patients. The study was conducted in China and was registered as a clinical trial. TCR sequencing covered some 13 persistent and some 20 newly diagnosed Graves' disease patients, some 33 samples in total. Broad study findings and their caveats: Only the TCR beta chain was sequenced and analyzed. Lower TCR Shannon entropy and fewer highly expanded clones were observed in persistent Graves' disease patients than in newly diagnosed patients, which suggested clonal expansion. Preferential use of TRBV28, TRBJ1-2 and TRBJ2-5 was observed in persistent disease, whereas TRBV20-1 and TRBJ2-1 were favored in newly diagnosed disease. Peripheral blood alone was examined, since thyroid tissue, which constituted the primary lesion, could not be accessed. A larger number of public clonotypes was shared among persistent patients (approximately 2,500) than among newly diagnosed patients (around 970). The authors noted that the small sample size was a limitation that may lower accuracy.

This clonotype came up many times. This receptor's antigen is unknown. Base quality data are lacking; no much larger clone is found one base away. V and J are trimmed by 6 bases and 1 base, and the gene matches miss 5 bases of the junction. As encoded in the germline V gene (reference sequence), CDR1 is MNHEY while CDR2 is SMNVEV. From the cysteine through the phenylalanine, the CDR3 covers 16 amino acids. Only the CDR3 DNA stays, 48 bases, in frame from base 1. The library relied on multiplex PCR. Sequencing was performed on an Illumina HiSeq 4000. TCR beta libraries were built with iRepertoire HTBI primers and Arm-PCR amplification of CDR3 regions. Before sequencing, the PCR products went through gel purification. The authors processed their data as follows. Gene usage analysis of CDR3 amino acid clonotypes relied on the 62 TRBV and about 13 TRBJ segments identified across samples. COPE and FqMerger were used to merge filtered high-quality paired reads into contigs. BLAST was used to align contigs to the IMGT TRBV, TRBD and TRBJ reference genes, and CDR3 was defined following IMGT. Clonotypes above 0.1% frequency were classified as highly expanded clones. Shannon entropy was used to measure repertoire diversity, and the Gini coefficient was used to measure V-J evenness. A clonotype found in more than one individual was treated as public. The public reads were run again by TCRdb, first through fastp at Q25 and then through MiXCR, and only productive beta chains were kept. Rows merge per CDR3 protein into single entries with the most common DNA and genes. The V and J calls here are based on TCRdb, not the publication. This sample has about 430,000 distinct CDR3 sequences in its table, and approximately 16% of those were observed once. Clones ranked in the top ten supply approximately 7.6% of the sample.

The sample's time point label is to be understood as: newly diagnosed GD, antithyroid drugs for less than 3 months. For both TCR sequencing and RNA sequencing, RNA was extracted from PBMCs in TRIzol. Graves' disease was diagnosed according to American Thyroid Association guidelines. The patients came from an endocrinology department in Xi'an, China. Each patient gave approximately 10 milliliters of peripheral blood, collected in an EDTA anticoagulant tube. Ficoll Paque Plus density gradient separation was used to isolate PBMCs, and no further T cell sorting was done. RNA quality was checked with an Agilent 2100 Bioanalyzer and agarose gel, and concentration with a NanoDrop 2000. These data are also associated with another study on T cells in Graves' hyperthyroidism and ophthalmopathy. Per the second study: Stable Graves' hyperthyroidism was defined as no progression to ophthalmopathy during 18 months of follow-up. Hyperthyroidism patients were newly diagnosed, had a disease duration of under 2 months, and were aged 18 to 65 years. Exclusion was applied to patients with uncontrolled infections, other autoimmune diseases, pregnancy or lactation. Diagnoses relied on clinical symptoms, serum thyroxine and TRAb, thyroid ultrasound and orbital computed tomography. A first-round RT-PCR of the TCR CDR3 used the HTBI primer set with the Qiagen OneStep RT-PCR kit. Most expanded thyroid clonotypes (frequency above 0.001) were also found in blood, which suggests that blood repertoires may mirror thyroid immune responses. A 13 V-J signature model separated ophthalmopathy from stable hyperthyroidism, with approximately 87% sensitivity and about 81% specificity in cross-validation and 80%/75% in testing. In validation, the model predicted progression to ophthalmopathy a median of roughly 6.1 months before onset, with about 70% sensitivity and more than 72% specificity. TCR V-J signatures able to tell the groups apart were searched for in a discovery cohort of 100 patients, of whom under 45 had Graves' ophthalmopathy and around 56 had stable Graves' hyperthyroidism. Whether ophthalmopathy could be predicted prospectively was tested in an independent validation cohort made up of some 20 hyperthyroidism patients plus 17 patients who later progressed to ophthalmopathy. The 90 to 100 discovery patients were randomly split 7:3 into training and test sets. The study also compared thyroid tissue and blood T-cell repertoires from a handful of Graves' hyperthyroidism patients. After sampling, hyperthyroidism patients received methimazole starting at 30 mg daily, and ophthalmopathy patients received high-dose intravenous methylprednisolone. Libraries were constructed in a second round of multiplex PCR, after which size selection and purification were performed. Libraries were sequenced paired-end with 100 bp reads on an Illumina HiSeq2000. SOAPnuke was used to process the raw data, with reads discarded if the reads contained adapters or uncalled bases, had a mean Phred below 15, or lacked an exact constant-primer or identifier match. High-quality paired reads were merged with COPE v1.2.5, and unique nucleotide sequences were defined as clonotypes. Clonotypes were aligned to IMGT TRBV, TRBD and TRBJ reference segments using MiTCR v1.1. The analysis included only V-J combinations with a frequency above 0.0001, which together covered 99% to 99.2% of the repertoires. The TCS score was defined as the ratio of F50 (clonal expansion) to E x V (chaos), calculated using BLOSUM62-based TCRdist between CDR3 peptides within each V-J. Welch's t-statistics and random forest reduced around 520 V-J features to fewer than 15, which were used in a naive Bayes classifier (R e1071). No statistical method was used to set the sample size in advance, and investigators knew the group allocation. The paper describes TCR Vbeta CDR3 sequencing of more than 120 peripheral blood samples, made up of under 50 ophthalmopathy patients, roughly 72 hyperthyroidism patients and 17 progressor patients.

Recombination joined TRBV27 with TRBJ2-1, with 11 bases aligning to TRBD2. The specimen was peripheral blood mononuclear cells (PBMCs), collected at new diagnosis, from a patient treated with antithyroid drugs. This sequence originates from a woman aged 40 to 55 with Graves disease. Donor details come from another sample of the same person, matched by shared clones. For the CDR3, the sequence is CASRLAGGLSYNEQFF. The DNA is TGTGCCAGCAGATTAGCGGGAGGGCTTTCCTACAATGAGCAGTTCTTC.